The next 25 T cell receptor beta chains were all read from a single sample in a study of beta chain features in type 1 diabetes. General study points: TCRB CDR3 length was moderately but significantly reduced in all four CD4+ subsets of Type 1 diabetes patients.

Their recognized antigens are unknown. The whole isolated RNA underwent reverse transcription, so sequencing captured expressed TCRB transcripts. TCRdb keeps only in-frame clones here, not all; method: immunoSEQ multiplex PCR. Of 600,000 or so clones listed, roughly an eighth are singletons. Sequences were obtained from naive CD4+ T cells from blood. The source is a man aged 25-45 years with type 1 diabetes.

The chain uses TRBV5-1 and TRBJ2-2; D remains unclear. Germline V lookup: CDR1 SGHRS, CDR2 YFSETQ. The CDR3 sequence is 15 residues long. V was clipped by 5 bases and J by 0 bases, with 11 bases between them. Here the CDR3 DNA reads TGCGCCAGCAGGTTAGGCGACCCGAACACCGGGGAGCTGTTTTTT. This codes for CASRLGDPNTGELFF.

The chain employs TRBV9 and TRBJ2-2; 7 positions match TRBD1. The V gene's germline CDR1 is SGDLS and CDR2 YYNGEE. Trimming took 4 bases from V and 4 from J; bases not matched to a gene: 13. The CDR3 covers 17 residues. Written as DNA, the CDR3 is TGTGCCAGCAGCCCCCGACGGATGAGGGGGCGCACCGGGGAGCTGTTTTTT. Translating it yields CASSPRRMRGRTGELFF.

The V and J genes are TRBV12-5 and TRBJ2-5, with TRBD2 identical over 9 bases. The CDR3 runs to 14 residues. Germline V gene lookup returns CDR1 LGHNT and CDR2 FRNRAP. Trimming removed 4 bases from V and 12 bases from J; junction bases left unmatched: 12. CDR3 loop: CASGSGGERGAKYF. The CDR3 DNA is TGTGCTAGTGGTTCCGGTGGCGAGCGGGGGGCCAAGTACTTC.

This rearrangement joins TRBV28 to TRBJ2-7, with TRBD1 matching 10 bases. V lost 7 bases to trimming and J lost 6 bases; unmatched junction nucleotides: 9. CDR1 and CDR2 (germline): MDHEN, SYDVKM. This CDR3 contains 14 residues. CDR3 nucleotide sequence: TGTGCCAGCACGAGAGACAGGGGGCGGCTCGAGCAGTACTTC. Its translation: CASTRDRGRLEQYF.

This chain links TRBV9 with TRBJ1-2; 8 bases match TRBD1. The CDR3 is made up of 16 amino acids. The V gene's germline CDR1 is SGDLS and CDR2 YYNGEE. V was pared by 4 bases and J by 5 bases, with 13 bases of the junction left unmatched. CDR3 bases: TGTGCCAGCAGCTCACGGTTTGGACAGGGCGTTTATGGCTACACCTTC. It codes for CASSSRFGQGVYGYTF.

The J gene is TRBJ2-5, the V gene TRBV7-2; D not resolved. The CDR3 runs 14 residues. Germline assignment: CDR1 SGHTA and CDR2 FQGNSA. The V end was cut by 5 bases, the J end by 2 bases, with 12 bases between. The CDR3 spells CASSARTFQETQYF. The CDR3 region has the DNA TGTGCCAGCAGCGCTCGGACGTTTCAAGAGACCCAGTACTTC.

The rearrangement joins TRBV11-2 to TRBJ2-6; maybe TRBD2 (6 bases). This CDR3 contains 16 residues. Germline V lookup: CDR1 SGHAT, CDR2 FQNNGV. V lost 2 bases and J 8 bases, leaving 16 bases between the germline ends. CDR3 amino acids: CASSLWRDIPPNVLTF. CDR3 DNA sequence: TGTGCCAGCAGCTTATGGAGGGATATCCCCCCCAACGTCCTGACTTTC.

The gene calls are TRBV27 and TRBJ2-5; TRBD2 matches 10 bases. Germline loops: CDR1 MNHEY, CDR2 SMNVEV (reference sequence). Germline trimming cut 4 bases from V and 1 base from J; bases unmatched to any gene: 6. The CDR3 contains 16 residues. The CDR3 reads CASSSYSGGTQETQYF. CDR3 sequence (DNA): TGTGCCAGCAGTTCCTATAGCGGGGGGACCCAAGAGACCCAGTACTTC.

There are a few counts of this clone. This chain's CDR3 is CASSSLDQPQHF. As DNA, the CDR3 is TGTGCCAGCAGTTCGTTGGATCAGCCCCAGCATTTT. The chain has TRBV7-9 and TRBJ1-5; D gene unclear. Germline-derived CDR1 and CDR2 are SEHNR and FQNEAQ (reference sequence). The CDR3 length is 12 residues. V lost 6 bases and J 5 bases, leaving 8 bases between the germline ends.

This clone has a handful of counts. The genes are TRBV7-2 and TRBJ2-1; D ambiguous. V was trimmed by 5 bases and J by 7 bases, leaving 9 bases between them. The CDR3 is 12 amino acids. CDR1 is SGHTA, CDR2 FQGNSA, per germline. The CDR3 is CASSTGRNEQFF. The CDR3 coding sequence is TGTGCCAGCAGCACCGGACGGAATGAGCAGTTCTTC.

The chain employs TRBV30 and TRBJ1-6; no clear D gene. The CDR3 consists of 14 residues. The ends were cut back, 5 bases at V and 7 bases at J, with 15 bases in the middle. Germline values: CDR1 GTSNPN, CDR2 SVGIG (reference sequence). CDR3 amino acids: CAWSTDTVNSPLHF. As DNA, the CDR3 is TGTGCCTGGTCGACCGACACGGTGAATTCACCCCTCCACTTT.

This clone was observed a handful of times. V usage is TRBV15 and J usage is TRBJ1-1, with D tentatively TRBD1 (5 bases). Germline V lookup: CDR1 LNHNV, CDR2 YYDKDF (reference sequence). Trimming took off 3 bases at V and 11 bases at J, with 10 bases between the two ends. The length of the CDR3 is 11 residues. This CDR3 reads CATSSRDLAFF. The CDR3 DNA follows: TGTGCCACCAGCAGCCGGGACCTGGCTTTCTTT. Combining the CDR3 with reference TRBV15 and TRBJ1-1 gives the whole variable domain DAMVIQNPRYQVTQFGKPVTLSCSQTLNHNVMYWYQQKSSQAPKLLFHYYDKDFNNEADTPDNFQSRRPNTSFCFLDIRSPGLGDTAMYLCATSSRDLAFFGQGTRLTVV.

V gene TRBV10-3 combines with J gene TRBJ2-3, with 15 bases lining up with TRBD2. V was pared by 5 bases and J by 1 base, with 1 base of the junction left unmatched. CDR1 ENHRY and CDR2 SYGVKD come from the germline V gene. CDR3 length: 16 amino acids. The CDR3: CAISWTSGGGTDTQYF. The DNA for the CDR3 is TGTGCCATCAGTTGGACTAGCGGGGGGGGCACAGATACGCAGTATTTT.

This clone was observed a handful of times. The chain has TRBV9 and TRBJ2-1, with 9 bases matching TRBD2. This CDR3 spans 17 amino acids. The trim removed 4 bases at V and 8 bases at J, leaving 16 bases unmatched. In germline, CDR1 is SGDLS, CDR2 YYNGEE. CDR3 in DNA: TGTGCCAGCAGCCCGCAACCACAACCGGGACTAGCATATGAGCAGTTCTTC. This sequence encodes CASSPQPQPGLAYEQFF.

The rearrangement joins TRBV30 to TRBJ1-4; no clear D. The CDR3 contains 15 residues. V lost 1 base and J 7 bases, leaving 16 bases between the germline ends. CDR1 is GTSNPN, CDR2 SVGIG, per germline (reference sequence). The CDR3 here is CAWSAPRFKGEKLFF. The CDR3 DNA is TGTGCCTGGAGTGCCCCCCGGTTCAAGGGTGAAAAACTGTTTTTT. The full variable domain, its missing parts supplied by reference TRBV30 and TRBJ1-4, is SQTIHQWPATLVQPVGSPLSLECTVEGTSNPNLYWYRQAAGRGLQLLFYSVGIGQISSEVPQNLSASRPQDRQFILSSKKLLLSDSGFYLCAWSAPRFKGEKLFFGSGTQLSVL.

The sample holds a few counts of this clone. V usage is TRBV7-2 and J usage is TRBJ2-1; 10 bases match TRBD2. CDR1 is SGHTA, CDR2 FQGNSA, per germline. This CDR3 region has 15 residues. The junction had 9 bases not matched to a gene; V was cut back by 5 bases and J by 8 bases. CDR3 sequence: CASSRPSGGRDEQFF. For the CDR3, the DNA is TGTGCCAGCAGCCGTCCTAGCGGGGGTAGGGATGAGCAGTTCTTC.

This clone was found a few times. V usage is TRBV4-2 and J usage is TRBJ2-1; D is tentatively TRBD1 or TRBD2 (5 bases each). The CDR3 totals 15 residues. Looked up from germline, CDR1 is LGHNA and CDR2 is YNFKEQ. V was shortened by 0 bases and J by 3 bases, with 9 bases between the two germline ends. CDR3 in amino acids: CASSQDRGRYNEQFF. CDR3 in DNA: TGTGCCAGCAGCCAAGACCGGGGCCGCTACAATGAGCAGTTCTTC.

This chain connects TRBV6-1 to TRBJ1-5; D gene ambiguous. Deletions cut 1 base from V and 10 bases from J, with 14 bases between. From germline, CDR1 is MNHNS and CDR2 SASEGT. The CDR3 has 14 amino acids. The CDR3 is CASSEVSARDPQHF. CDR3 nucleotides: TGTGCCAGCAGTGAAGTTTCTGCTCGGGATCCCCAGCATTTT.

The sample holds a few counts of this clone. The chain is built from TRBV30 and TRBJ2-1; no clear D. Germline values: CDR1 GTSNPN, CDR2 SVGIG (reference sequence). V lost 0 bases and J 7 bases, leaving 19 bases between the germline ends. This CDR3 has 16 amino acids. For the CDR3, the DNA is TGTGCCTGGAGTGTAAGGCTTTTGAACCCCCTTAATGAGCAGTTCTTC. This sequence encodes CAWSVRLLNPLNEQFF.

This clone was detected only a few times. The CDR3 region is CSVEDLTDTQYF. The CDR3 DNA follows: TGCAGCGTTGAAGATTTGACAGATACGCAGTATTTT. J is TRBJ2-3 and V is TRBV29-1; D unresolved. The length of the CDR3 is 12 residues. V was cut by 0 bases and J by 3 bases, with 4 bases left in between. CDR1 and CDR2 (germline): SQVTM, ANQGSEA.

J is TRBJ1-1 and V is TRBV5-4; a possible D gene is TRBD1 (6 bases). The ends were cut back, 0 bases at V and 5 bases at J, with 11 bases in the middle. Germline assignment: CDR1 SGHNT and CDR2 YYREEE (reference sequence). The CDR3 is 14 residues long. In nucleotides, the CDR3 is TGTGCCAGCAGCTTGGCCGACACAGGGACTGAAGCTTTCTTT. Encoded protein: CASSLADTGTEAFF.

The CDR3 loop is CASSQVPGYNEQFF. In nucleotides, the CDR3 is TGCGCCAGCAGCCAAGTCCCGGGGTACAATGAGCAGTTCTTC. V gene TRBV4-1 combines with J gene TRBJ2-1; TRBD2 might be the D (5 bases). CDR1 MGHRA and CDR2 YSYEKL come from the germline V gene. V shed 1 base and J shed 4 bases, with 8 bases lying between them. The CDR3 totals 14 residues.

This clone was seen a few times. The V gene is TRBV5-4, the J gene TRBJ2-7, with TRBD1 matching 9 bases. The germline CDR1 and CDR2 sequences are SGHNT and YYREEE (reference sequence). Trimming at V came to 3 bases and at J to 4 bases, leaving 11 bases not matched to a gene. This CDR3 contains 16 residues. This CDR3 is CASSWGQGTPPYEQYF. CDR3 nucleotide sequence: TGTGCCAGCAGCTGGGGACAGGGAACTCCACCTTACGAGCAGTACTTC.

Only a few counts were recorded for this clone. The genes are TRBV28 and TRBJ2-7, with 8 positions matching TRBD1. From germline, CDR1 is MDHEN and CDR2 SYDVKM. The CDR3 totals 15 residues. Unmatched junction bases numbered 12, after V lost 8 bases and J lost 3 bases. The CDR3 loop is CASLTAGGNNYEQYF. CDR3 coding DNA: TGTGCCAGCCTTACTGCAGGGGGCAATAACTACGAGCAGTACTTC.

This clone was observed a handful of times. The V call is TRBV5-1, the J call TRBJ1-4, with a weak D call TRBD1 (5 bases). The CDR3 covers 15 residues. Germline V CDR1 and CDR2: SGHRS, YFSETQ. Trimming cost V 4 bases and J 6 bases, with 16 bases left between them. CDR3 sequence (DNA): TGCGCCAGCAGCCTACCTGCGGGGCCGGATGAAAAACTGTTTTTT. Its translation: CASSLPAGPDEKLFF. Full variable domain (missing parts from reference TRBV5-1 and TRBJ1-4): KAGVTQTPRYLIKTRGQQVTLSCSPISGHRSVSWYQQTPGQGLQFLFEYFSETQRNKGNFPGRFSGRQFSNSRSEMNVSTLELGDSALYLCASSLPAGPDEKLFFGSGTQLSVL.